The clone carrying this T cell receptor beta chain was picked up one time. Profiled with immunoSEQ multiplex PCR; TCRdb holds only in-frame clones, not every one. The sample has around 200,000 clones, approximately 90% seen once; the top ten hold roughly 0.99%. These data are taken from a study of T cell responses to AZD1222 COVID-19 vaccine. This receptor was identified in an adult in good health. This material consisted of peripheral blood, taken on day 0 of AZD1222 vaccination.

The CDR3 DNA is TGTGCCAGCAGTTTGAACGCGGGAATCTACTCCAATACGCAGTATTTT. This codes for CASSLNAGIYSNTQYF. V is TRBV27 and J is TRBJ2-3, with D possibly TRBD2 on 6 matching bases. Germline assignment: CDR1 MNHEY and CDR2 SMNVEV (reference sequence). The germline V and J ends were trimmed by 3 bases and 7 bases, with 20 bases remaining between them. The length of the CDR3 is 16 residues.